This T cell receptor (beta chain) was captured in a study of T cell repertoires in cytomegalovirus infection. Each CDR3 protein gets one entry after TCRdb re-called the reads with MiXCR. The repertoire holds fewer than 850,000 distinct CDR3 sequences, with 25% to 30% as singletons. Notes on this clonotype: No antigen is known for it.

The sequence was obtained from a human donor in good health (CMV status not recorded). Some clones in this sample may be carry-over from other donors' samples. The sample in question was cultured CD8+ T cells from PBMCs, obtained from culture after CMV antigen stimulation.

The CDR3 loop reads CASSRGGDPDKAFF. The CDR3, as DNA: TGTGCCAGCAGCCGAGGAGGGGACCCGGATAAAGCTTTCTTT. The chain recombines TRBV7-6 with TRBJ1-1; a weak D match, TRBD1 (5 bases). The CDR3 totals 14 residues. CDR1 and CDR2 from the germline V gene are SGHVS and FNYEAQ. Trimming took off 5 bases at V and 9 bases at J, with 19 bases between the two ends.